One TCR beta chain is described in this entry. Its antigen is undetermined. The data stem from a study of shared clonotypes between healthy human individuals. General study findings and limits: A handful of donors showed sharing of approximately 5% of naive CD4 clonotypes.

Here immunoSEQ multiplex PCR was the method, and the copy in TCRdb shows in-frame clones only, minus some. The profile shows hundreds of thousands of clones, 95% to 96% of them singletons. Germline loops: CDR1 MDHEN, CDR2 SYDVKM. The CDR3 spans 13 residues. Trimming took off 7 bases at V and 3 bases at J, with 13 bases between the two ends. Positive CCR7 selection of CD45RO-negative cells yielded the naive CD8 cells, and terminally differentiated effector memory CD45RA+ cells were excluded. Donors, healthy HIV-negative adults, lacked recent acute infections or vaccinations. Within Nashville, Tennessee resided all donors, each a Caucasian adult.

This TCR was recovered from a woman in her 30s in good health. Sequencing was carried out using naive CD8+ T cells sorted from blood. The chain has TRBV28 and TRBJ2-7; TRBD2 is a possible D gene (5 bases). CDR3: CASTPSGVYEQYF. The CDR3 nucleotides are TGTGCCAGCACCCCTTCCGGGGTCTACGAGCAGTACTTC.